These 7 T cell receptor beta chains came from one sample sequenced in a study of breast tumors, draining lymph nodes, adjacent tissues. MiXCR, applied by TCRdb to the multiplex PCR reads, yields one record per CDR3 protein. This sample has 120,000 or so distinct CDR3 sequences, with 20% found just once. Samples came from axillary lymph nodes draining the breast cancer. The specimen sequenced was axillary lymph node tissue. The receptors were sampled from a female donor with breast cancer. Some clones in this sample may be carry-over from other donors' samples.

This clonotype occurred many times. DNA of the CDR3: TGCGCCAGCGGAAAGTGGGGGGACAGCGGGAACACCGGGGAGCTGTTTTTT. Amino acids: CASGKWGDSGNTGELFF. The gene calls are TRBV10-1 and TRBJ2-2; D is perhaps TRBD1 (7 bases). The CDR3 sequence is 17 residues long. In germline, CDR1 is WNHNN, CDR2 SYGVQD (reference sequence). V was trimmed by 8 bases and J by 1 base, leaving 20 bases between them.

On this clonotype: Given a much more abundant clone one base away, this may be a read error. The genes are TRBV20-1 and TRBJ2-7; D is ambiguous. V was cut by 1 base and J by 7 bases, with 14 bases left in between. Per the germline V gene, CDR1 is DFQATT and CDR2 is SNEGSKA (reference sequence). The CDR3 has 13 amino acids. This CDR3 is CSARAGGVREQYF. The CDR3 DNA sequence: TGCAGTGCTAGAGCCGGCGGTGTAAGAGAGCAGTACTTC.

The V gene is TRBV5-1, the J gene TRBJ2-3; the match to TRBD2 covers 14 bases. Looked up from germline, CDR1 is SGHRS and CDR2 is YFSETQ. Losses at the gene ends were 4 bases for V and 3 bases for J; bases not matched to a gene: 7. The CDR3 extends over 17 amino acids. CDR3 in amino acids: CASSTGTSGSPTDTQYF. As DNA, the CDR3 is TGCGCCAGCAGCACCGGGACTAGCGGGAGTCCGACAGATACGCAGTATTTT.

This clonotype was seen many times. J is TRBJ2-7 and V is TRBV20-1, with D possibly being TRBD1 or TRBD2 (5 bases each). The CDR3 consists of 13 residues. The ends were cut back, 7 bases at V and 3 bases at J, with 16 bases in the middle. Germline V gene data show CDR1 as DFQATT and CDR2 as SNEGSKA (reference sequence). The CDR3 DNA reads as TGCAGTGTTCCGGGACGGGCAGTCTACGAGCAGTACTTC. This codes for CSVPGRAVYEQYF.

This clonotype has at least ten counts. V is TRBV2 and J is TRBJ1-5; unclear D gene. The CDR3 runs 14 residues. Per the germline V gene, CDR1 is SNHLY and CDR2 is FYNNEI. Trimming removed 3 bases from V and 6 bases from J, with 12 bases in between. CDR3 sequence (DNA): TGTGCCAGCAGTGAGGGCCGGACGGGTCAGCCCCAGCATTTT. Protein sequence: CASSEGRTGQPQHF.

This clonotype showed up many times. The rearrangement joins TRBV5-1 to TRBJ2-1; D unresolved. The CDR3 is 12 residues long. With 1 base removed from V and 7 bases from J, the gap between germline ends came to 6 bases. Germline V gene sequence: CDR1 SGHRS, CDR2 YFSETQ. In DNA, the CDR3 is TGCGCCAGCAGCTTGTTAAAGAATGAGCAGTTCTTC. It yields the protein CASSLLKNEQFF. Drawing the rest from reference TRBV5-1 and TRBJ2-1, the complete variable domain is KAGVTQTPRYLIKTRGQQVTLSCSPISGHRSVSWYQQTPGQGLQFLFEYFSETQRNKGNFPGRFSGRQFSNSRSEMNVSTLELGDSALYLCASSLLKNEQFFGPGTRLTVL.

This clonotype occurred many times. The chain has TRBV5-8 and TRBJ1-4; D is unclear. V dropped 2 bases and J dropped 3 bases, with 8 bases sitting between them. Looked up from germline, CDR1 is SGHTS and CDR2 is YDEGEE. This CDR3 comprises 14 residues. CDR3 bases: TGTGCCAGCAGCTTACAAGGCCCTAATGAAAAACTGTTTTTT. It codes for CASSLQGPNEKLFF.